This entry describes one TCR beta chain. The antigen this receptor binds is unknown. Nothing much larger sits one base from this clone, and base qualities are not available. Unsorted PBMC libraries were generated from 2 million PBMCs stored in RNAlater at -80 °C until RNA extraction. Multiple sclerosis patients were enrolled in a US clinical protocol under which disease progression was evaluated by magnetic resonance imaging. Peripheral blood underwent Ficoll-Hypaque density gradient centrifugation to isolate PBMCs, which were then cryopreserved in liquid nitrogen. To synthesize cDNA, template-switch 5'RACE was performed with a primer carrying a 10-nucleotide random unique molecular identifier so that each TCR transcript was tagged. Each sequencing run produced over 160 million TCR-beta sequences covering 15-18 subjects. The RNeasy kit was used to extract total RNA. The KAPA Real-time Library Amplification kit was used to amplify TCR-beta VDJ regions with primers for the TCR constant region and the 5'RACE anchor. A first PCR added sample indexes and Illumina adaptors, and a second PCR then raised library yield. After Ampure bead purification, the TCR product of roughly 650 bp was size-selected on a 2% E-gel SizeSelection system. Before pooling, library quality was checked on a Bioanalyzer, concentration was measured with Qubit, and libraries were quantified with the Kapa Library Quantification kit. An Illumina HiSeq 2500 was used to sequence the libraries paired-end at 2 x 150 bp. To increase sequence diversity, roughly 24-30% phiX was spiked into each library pool. The study's processing was this. Quality-filtered reads were processed with the UMI-based MiGEC pipeline, and over 75% of raw TCR sequences were removed by the MiGEC pipeline during error correction. IMGT germline references were used for aligning VDJ genes, and each clonotype was defined as a unique CDR3 amino acid sequence together with its V-J genes. VDJtools evaluated clonal expansion, Shannon diversity and CDR3 relatedness (CalcPairwiseDistances, ClusterSamples); CLCbio workbench built phylogenetic trees. Using coefficient-of-variation modelling across technical triplicates, the study counted a clone as expanded if it had at least 8 unique UMIs. TCRdb took the public reads, trimmed them with fastp at Q25, ran MiXCR for clone calling and kept in-frame beta chains. CDR3 protein sequences are deduplicated, and each keeps its most common genes and DNA. TCRdb, rather than the study authors, made the V and J calls. In all, the sample holds about 55,000 distinct CDR3 sequences, and approximately 4% of those were seen once. 2.9% of the sample is taken by the ten largest.

The sample comes from a study of neurological immune-mediated disorders (dated by TCRdb to about 2019). A note on the overall study: Of the roughly 34 multiple sclerosis patients, about 31 had relapsing-remitting MS and 3 had secondary progressive MS. Longitudinal samples, technical triplicates and paired sorted CD4+ and CD8+ T-cell subsets, alongside PBMC samples, were included among the 106 TCR-beta libraries. The cohort comprised 68 subjects: approximately 15 HAM/TSP patients, some 34 multiple sclerosis patients and around 20 healthy controls. Peripheral blood TCR-beta repertoires from patients with HTLV-I-associated myelopathy (HAM/TSP), patients with multiple sclerosis, and healthy controls were compared in the study using UMI-based sequencing. Overall study outcomes, separate from this receptor: In phylogenetic analysis, the repertoires of 18 of 34 MS patients grouped into a cluster of related CDR3 sequences, which suggests a possible signature at the repertoire level. The MS cluster showed no association with clinical or MRI features, and the authors stated that larger cohorts are needed. TCR clonal expansion was greatest in HAM/TSP patients and smallest in MS patients, who ranked below even healthy controls. No identical CDR3 amino acid sequences were found to be shared among expanded clones across subjects, suggesting that TCR-beta repertoires were private in all groups.

The junction shows trimming of 4 bases on V and 4 bases on J, plus 13 bases between the germline ends. The CDR3 numbers 14 residues from cysteine through phenylalanine. CDR3 DNA only is kept here, 42 bases in frame from base 1. CDR1 and CDR2, looked up from the germline V gene, are SGHRS and YFSETQ. The chain was built from TRBV5-1 and TRBJ2-3, with the D assignment possibly TRBD1 or TRBD2, given 6 matching bases for each. Sequenced sample: PBMCs. This sequence was found in a man aged 50 to 60 with multiple sclerosis. The sequenced DNA is TGCGCCAGCAGCGCCAACAGGGAGGCAGATACGCAGTATTTT. The resulting protein is CASSANREADTQYF. Extended through the reference TRBV5-1 and TRBJ2-3 proteins, this CDR3 yields the full variable domain: KAGVTQTPRYLIKTRGQQVTLSCSPISGHRSVSWYQQTPGQGLQFLFEYFSETQRNKGNFPGRFSGRQFSNSRSEMNVSTLELGDSALYLCASSANREADTQYFGPGTRLTVL.